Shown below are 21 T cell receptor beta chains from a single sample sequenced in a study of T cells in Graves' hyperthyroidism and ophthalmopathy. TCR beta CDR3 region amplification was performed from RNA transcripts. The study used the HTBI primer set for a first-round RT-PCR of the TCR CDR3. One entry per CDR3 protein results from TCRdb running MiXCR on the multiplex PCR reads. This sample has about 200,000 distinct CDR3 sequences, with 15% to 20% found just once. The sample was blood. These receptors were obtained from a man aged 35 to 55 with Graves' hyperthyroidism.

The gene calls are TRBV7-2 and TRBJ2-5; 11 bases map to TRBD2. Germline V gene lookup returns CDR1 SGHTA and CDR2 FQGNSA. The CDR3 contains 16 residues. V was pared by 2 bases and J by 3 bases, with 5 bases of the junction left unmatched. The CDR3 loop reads CASSLTGTSGKETQYF. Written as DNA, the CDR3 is TGTGCCAGCAGCTTAACAGGGACTAGCGGAAAAGAGACCCAGTACTTC.

The CDR3 coding sequence is TGCGCCAGCAGCCTCACGACAGGGTACGAGCAGTACTTC. Amino acids: CASSLTTGYEQYF. The V call is TRBV4-3, the J call TRBJ2-7, with TRBD1 identical over 7 bases. J was trimmed by 4 bases and V by 4 bases; bases with no gene match: 4. The CDR3 is 13 amino acids. The germline V gene has CDR1 LGHNA and CDR2 YSLEER.

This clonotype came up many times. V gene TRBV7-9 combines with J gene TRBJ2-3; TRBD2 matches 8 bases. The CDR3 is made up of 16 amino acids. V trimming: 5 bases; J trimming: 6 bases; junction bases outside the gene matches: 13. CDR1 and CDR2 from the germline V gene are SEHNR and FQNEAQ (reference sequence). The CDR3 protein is CASSRVSGGRSDTQYF. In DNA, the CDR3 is TGTGCCAGCAGCCGGGTGAGCGGGGGCCGCTCCGATACGCAGTATTTT.

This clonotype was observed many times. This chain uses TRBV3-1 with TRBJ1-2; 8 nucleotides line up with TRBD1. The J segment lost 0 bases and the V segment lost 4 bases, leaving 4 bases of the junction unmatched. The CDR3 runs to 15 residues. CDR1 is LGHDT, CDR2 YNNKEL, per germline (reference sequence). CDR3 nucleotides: TGTGCCAGCAGCCGATGGGACAGGTCTAACTATGGCTACACCTTC. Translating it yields CASSRWDRSNYGYTF.

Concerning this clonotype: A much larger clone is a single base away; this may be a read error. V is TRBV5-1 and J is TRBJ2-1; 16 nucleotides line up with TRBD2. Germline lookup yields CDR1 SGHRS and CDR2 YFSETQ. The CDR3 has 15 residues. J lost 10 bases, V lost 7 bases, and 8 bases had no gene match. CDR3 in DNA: TGCGCCAGCGGCCCGGGACTAGCGGGGGGGGTAGAGCAGTTCTTC. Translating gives CASGPGLAGGVEQFF.

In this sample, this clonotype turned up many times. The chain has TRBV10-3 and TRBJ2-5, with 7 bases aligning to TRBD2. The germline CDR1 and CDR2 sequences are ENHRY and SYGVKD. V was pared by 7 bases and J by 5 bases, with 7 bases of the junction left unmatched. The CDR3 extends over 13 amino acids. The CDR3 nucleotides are TGTGCCATCACCCCTGGGGAGGGGGAGACCCAGTACTTC. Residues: CAITPGEGETQYF.

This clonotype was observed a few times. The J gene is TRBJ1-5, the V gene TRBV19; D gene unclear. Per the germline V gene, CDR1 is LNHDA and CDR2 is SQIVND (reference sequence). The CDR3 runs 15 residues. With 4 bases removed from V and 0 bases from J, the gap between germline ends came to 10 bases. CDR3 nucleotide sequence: TGTGCCAGTAGTAGATGGACGGATAGCAATCAGCCCCAGCATTTT. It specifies CASSRWTDSNQPQHF.

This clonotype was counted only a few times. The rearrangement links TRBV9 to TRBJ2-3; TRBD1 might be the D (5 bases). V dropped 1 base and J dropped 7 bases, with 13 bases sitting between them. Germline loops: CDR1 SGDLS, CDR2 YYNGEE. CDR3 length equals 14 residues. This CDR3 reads CASSVQGSSNTQYF. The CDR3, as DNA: TGTGCCAGCAGCGTACAGGGTTCGTCTAATACGCAGTATTTT.

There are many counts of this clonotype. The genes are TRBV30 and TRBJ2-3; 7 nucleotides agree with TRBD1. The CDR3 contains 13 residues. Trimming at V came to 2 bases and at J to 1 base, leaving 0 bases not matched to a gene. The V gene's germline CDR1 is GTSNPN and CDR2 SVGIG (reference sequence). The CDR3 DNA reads TGTGCCTGGAGTACAGGGGGCACAGATACGCAGTATTTT. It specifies CAWSTGGTDTQYF.

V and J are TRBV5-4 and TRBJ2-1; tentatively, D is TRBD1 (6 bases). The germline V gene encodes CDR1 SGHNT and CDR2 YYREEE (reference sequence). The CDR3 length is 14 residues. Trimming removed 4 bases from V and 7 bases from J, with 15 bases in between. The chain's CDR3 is CASSRVGGKNEQFF. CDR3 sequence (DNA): TGTGCCAGCAGCCGGGTAGGGGGTAAGAATGAGCAGTTCTTC.

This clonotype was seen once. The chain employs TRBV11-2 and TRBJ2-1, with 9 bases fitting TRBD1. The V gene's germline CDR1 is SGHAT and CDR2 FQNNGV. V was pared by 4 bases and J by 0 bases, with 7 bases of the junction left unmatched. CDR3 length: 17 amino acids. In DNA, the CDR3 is TGTGCCAGCAGCTCAAGGACAGGGGCGAGCTCCTACAATGAGCAGTTCTTC. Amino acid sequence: CASSSRTGASSYNEQFF.

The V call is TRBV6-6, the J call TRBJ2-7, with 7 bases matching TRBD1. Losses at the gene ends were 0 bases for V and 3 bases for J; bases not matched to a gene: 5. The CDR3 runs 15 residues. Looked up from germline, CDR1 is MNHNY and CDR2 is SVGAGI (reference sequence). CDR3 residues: CASSYSKGALYEQYF. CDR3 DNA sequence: TGTGCCAGCAGTTACTCAAAGGGGGCACTCTACGAGCAGTACTTC.

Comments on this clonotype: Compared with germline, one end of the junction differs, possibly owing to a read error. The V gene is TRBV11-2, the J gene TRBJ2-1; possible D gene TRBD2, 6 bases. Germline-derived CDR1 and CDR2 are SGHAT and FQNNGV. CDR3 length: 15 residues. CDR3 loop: CASSLGSRLGNGQFF. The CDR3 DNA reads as TGTGCCAGCAGCTTGGGGTCAAGACTAGGGAATGGGCAGTTCTTC.

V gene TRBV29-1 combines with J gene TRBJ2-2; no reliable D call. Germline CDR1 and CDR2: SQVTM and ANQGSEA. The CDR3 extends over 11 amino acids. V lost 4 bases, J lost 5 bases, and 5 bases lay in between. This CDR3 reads CSVAYTGELFF. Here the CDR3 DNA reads TGCAGCGTTGCGTATACCGGGGAGCTGTTTTTT.

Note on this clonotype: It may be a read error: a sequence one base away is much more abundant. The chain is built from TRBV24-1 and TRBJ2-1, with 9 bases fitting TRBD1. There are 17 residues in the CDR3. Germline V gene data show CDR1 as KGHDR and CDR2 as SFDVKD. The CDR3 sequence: CVTSPGQGLNSNNEQFF. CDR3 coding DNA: TGTGTCACCAGTCCGGGACAGGGCCTTAACTCAAACAATGAGCAGTTCTTC.

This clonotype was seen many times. CDR3: CSAPGLAGSYGTDTQYF. DNA for the CDR3: TGCAGTGCCCCGGGACTAGCGGGGTCGTATGGCACAGATACGCAGTATTTT. The V and J genes are TRBV20-1 and TRBJ2-3, with 13 bases that match TRBD2. Germline V gene data show CDR1 as DFQATT and CDR2 as SNEGSKA (reference sequence). This CDR3 contains 17 residues. The ends lost 6 bases at V and 1 base at J; junction bases unmatched: 10.

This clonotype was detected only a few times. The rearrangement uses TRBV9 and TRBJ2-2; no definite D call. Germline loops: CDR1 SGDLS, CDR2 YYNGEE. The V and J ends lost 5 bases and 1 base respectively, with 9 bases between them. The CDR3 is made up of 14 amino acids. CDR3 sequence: CASRVRENTGELFF. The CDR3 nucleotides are TGTGCCAGCAGGGTCAGAGAGAACACCGGGGAGCTGTTTTTT.

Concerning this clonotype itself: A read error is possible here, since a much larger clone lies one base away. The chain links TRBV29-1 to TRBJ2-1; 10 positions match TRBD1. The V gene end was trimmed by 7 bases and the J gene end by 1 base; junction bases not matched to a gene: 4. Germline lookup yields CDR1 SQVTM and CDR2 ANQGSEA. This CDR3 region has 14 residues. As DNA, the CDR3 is TGCAGCGGAACGGACAGGGGGTCCTACAATGAGCAGTTCTTC. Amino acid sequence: CSGTDRGSYNEQFF.

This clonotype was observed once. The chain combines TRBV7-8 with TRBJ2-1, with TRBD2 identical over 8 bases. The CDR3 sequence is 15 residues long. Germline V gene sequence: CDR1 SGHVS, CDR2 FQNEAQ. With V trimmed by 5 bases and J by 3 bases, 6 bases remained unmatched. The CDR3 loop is CASSEGGTSYNEQFF. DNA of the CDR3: TGTGCCAGCAGCGAGGGTGGGACTAGCTACAATGAGCAGTTCTTC.

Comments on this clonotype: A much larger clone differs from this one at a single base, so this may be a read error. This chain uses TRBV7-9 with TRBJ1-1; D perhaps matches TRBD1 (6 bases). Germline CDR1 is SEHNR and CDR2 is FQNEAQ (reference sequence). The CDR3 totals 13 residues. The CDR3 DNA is TGTGCCAGCACCCCAAGGGGGAACACTAAAGCTTTCTTT. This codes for CASTPRGNTKAFF.

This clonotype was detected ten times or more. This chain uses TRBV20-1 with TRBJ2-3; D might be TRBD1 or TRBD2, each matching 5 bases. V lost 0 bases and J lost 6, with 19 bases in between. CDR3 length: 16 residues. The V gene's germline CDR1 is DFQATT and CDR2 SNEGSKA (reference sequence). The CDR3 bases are TGCAGTGCTAGAGATCAGGGAGTTCGGGGTTTGGATACGCAGTATTTT. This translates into CSARDQGVRGLDTQYF.